Listed below are T cell receptor beta chains from one sample, sequenced in a study of T cells in narcolepsy. The method was immunoSEQ multiplex PCR; TCRdb's version includes in-frame clones alone and lacks a portion of them. Seen here are tens of thousands of clones, 75% to 90% observed once, and the top ten hold under 1.5%. The sample taken for sequencing was CD45RA- memory CD4+ T cells from PBMCs. These receptors all come from a human donor with narcolepsy. Both conserved end residues are part of each CDR3. Fields, in order: J gene, clone size, V gene, CDR3 protein. The listing skips clone size in some rows; elsewhere it reads once, few, many or a size class.

J gene: TRBJ1-1
clone size: -
V gene: TRBV7-2
CDR3 protein: CASSLGARTEAFF

J gene: TRBJ2-7
clone size: -
V gene: TRBV2
CDR3 protein: CASSEARATSSYEQYF

J gene: TRBJ2-7
clone size: -
V gene: TRBV5-3
CDR3 protein: CARSFGPSGAYEQYF

J gene: TRBJ1-2
clone size: -
V gene: TRBV19
CDR3 protein: CASSPRTGNNYGYTF

J gene: TRBJ1-2
clone size: -
V gene: TRBV4-2
CDR3 protein: CASSHAGQGVNGYTF

J gene: TRBJ1-2
clone size: -
V gene: TRBV6-4
CDR3 protein: CASSRTGGASGYTF

J gene: TRBJ2-7
clone size: medium-sized
V gene: TRBV5-1
CDR3 protein: CASSLGGSSFIEQYF

J gene: TRBJ2-3
clone size: once
V gene: TRBV2
CDR3 protein: CAGGRGTDTQYF

J gene: TRBJ1-1
clone size: -
V gene: TRBV2
CDR3 protein: CASRLTGESTEAFF

J gene: TRBJ1-5
clone size: -
V gene: TRBV18
CDR3 protein: CASSSQGAGNQPQHF

J gene: TRBJ1-2
clone size: -
V gene: TRBV6-5
CDR3 protein: CASTTTGNGYTF

J gene: TRBJ2-1
clone size: -
V gene: TRBV2
CDR3 protein: CASRTSAKDEQFF

J gene: TRBJ2-3
clone size: -
V gene: TRBV11-3
CDR3 protein: CASSLVTNTDTQYF

J gene: TRBJ1-2
clone size: -
V gene: TRBV5-5
CDR3 protein: CASSFSVFYGYTF

J gene: TRBJ2-5
clone size: -
V gene: TRBV28
CDR3 protein: CASSLLQGAQETQYF